This T cell receptor (beta chain) was identified in a study of Ad26.COV2.S vaccination and SARS-CoV-2 variants. Looking at the study overall: As a participant in COV1001, the donor was in the Ad26.COV2.S trial arm. Study-wide results and limits: Total T cell responses may have been underestimated by the TCR breadth and depth analyses. A substantial breadth of spike-specific CD8+ and CD4+ T cell responses after vaccination has been reported. Vaccine recipients had higher spike-specific TCR breadth than placebo recipients.

Germline-derived CDR1 and CDR2 are MNHEY and SVGAGI. V lost 2 bases and J 6 bases, leaving 14 bases between the germline ends. The CDR3 spans 14 residues. Treatment denoted: approximately 18 received Ad26.COV2.S at low or high dose, single or two shots; 5 received placebo; per-sample allocation not given. Collection of samples fell on day 63 after the first vaccine or placebo injection. Notes on this clone: Its antigen is as yet unknown.

TCRdb's copy holds only in-frame clones and misses some; the assay was immunoSEQ multiplex PCR. The sample contains around 400,000 clones, 83% of which appear only once. This rearrangement joins TRBV6-5 to TRBJ2-7, with D perhaps matching TRBD1 or TRBD2 (6 bases each). This receptor was taken from a person between 18 and 60 years old who received the Ad26.COV2.S COVID-19 vaccine or a placebo. Sequences were derived from peripheral blood, sampled in a trial of Ad26.COV2.S vaccine versus placebo. CDR3 amino acids: CASSYRGPRVEQYF. CDR3 coding DNA: TGTGCCAGCAGTTACCGGGGGCCTCGGGTCGAGCAGTACTTC.